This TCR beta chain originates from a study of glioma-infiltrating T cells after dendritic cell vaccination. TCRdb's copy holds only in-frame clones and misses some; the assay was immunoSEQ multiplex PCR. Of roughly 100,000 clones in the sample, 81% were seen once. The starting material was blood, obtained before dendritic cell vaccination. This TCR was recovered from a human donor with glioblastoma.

CDR3 DNA sequence: TGCGCCAGCAGCTCGACGACTAGCGGGGGGGAAGAGACCCAGTACTTC. It translates to CASSSTTSGGEETQYF. V and J are TRBV5-1 and TRBJ2-5, with 14 positions matching TRBD2. V gave up 3 bases and J gave up 3 bases; unmatched junction bases: 4. Germline CDR1 and CDR2: SGHRS and YFSETQ. This CDR3 is 16 amino acids long.